Below are 15 T cell receptor beta chains sequenced from a single sample in a study of OX40 agonist ivuxolimab in advanced cancers. Sequencing used immunoSEQ multiplex PCR; TCRdb keeps in-frame clones, though not all of them. The sample has about 38,000 clones; about 82% are singletons. This material consisted of CD4+ or CD8+ T cells sorted from blood, taken in a trial of the OX40 agonist ivuxolimab. The receptors shown here come from an adult with an advanced solid tumor such as melanoma, head and neck, liver or kidney cancer.

V gene TRBV19 combines with J gene TRBJ1-6; no reliable D call. CDR1 is LNHDA, CDR2 SQIVND, per germline (reference sequence). The CDR3 totals 13 residues. V was clipped by 6 bases and J by 9 bases, with 12 bases between them. CDR3 bases: TGTGCCAGTAGCCCCGCCACGAGTTCACCCCTCCACTTT. Residues: CASSPATSSPLHF.

This clone came up a few times. The gene calls are TRBV6-6 and TRBJ2-1; D ambiguous. The CDR3 is made up of 11 amino acids. Looked up from germline, CDR1 is MNHNY and CDR2 is SVGAGI (reference sequence). The V and J ends lost 5 bases and 7 bases respectively, with 6 bases between them. The CDR3 DNA reads TGTGCCAGCAGTGAATTAAATGAGCAGTTCTTC. As protein: CASSELNEQFF.

This chain links TRBV5-6 with TRBJ1-2; TRBD1 aligns across 9 bases. CDR1 and CDR2 (germline): SGHDT, YYEEEE. The CDR3 has 14 residues. V shed 4 bases, J shed 5 bases, and the junction held 6 bases outside the gene matches. The CDR3 DNA is TGTGCCAGCAGCGGCGGGACAGGGCAATATGGCTACACCTTC. Translation gives CASSGGTGQYGYTF.

This chain links TRBV5-6 with TRBJ2-4; weak D call: TRBD1 (5 bases). Per germline, CDR1 SGHDT and CDR2 YYEEEE. V shed 1 base and J shed 7 bases, with 18 bases lying between them. The CDR3 has 16 amino acids. The CDR3 spells CASSLFMGSGQNIQYF. Here the CDR3 DNA reads TGTGCCAGCAGCTTGTTTATGGGGTCAGGGCAGAACATTCAGTACTTC.

V usage is TRBV7-6 and J usage is TRBJ2-7; D tentatively fits TRBD1 or TRBD2 (5 bases each). The CDR3 sequence is 16 residues long. From germline, CDR1 is SGHVS and CDR2 FNYEAQ. V was shortened by 0 bases and J by 2 bases, with 14 bases between the two germline ends. CDR3 DNA: TGTGCCAGCAGCTTAGCGAAGGGGCCCGGGGCCTACGAGCAGTACTTC. Translation gives CASSLAKGPGAYEQYF.

The chain employs TRBV6-5 and TRBJ1-1, with TRBD1 matching over 8 bases. The CDR3 consists of 14 residues. Germline trimming cut 7 bases from V and 8 bases from J; bases unmatched to any gene: 12. CDR1 is MNHEY and CDR2 is SVGAGI in the germline V gene. CDR3 DNA: TGTGCCAGCACCCCGAGGGCAGGGGGCAACGAAGCTTTCTTT. Residues: CASTPRAGGNEAFF.

The chain has TRBV14 and TRBJ1-4; possibly TRBD1 for D (5 bases). Trimming stripped 0 bases from V and 14 bases from J, with 10 bases between. The CDR3 runs 12 residues. From germline, CDR1 is SGHDN and CDR2 FVKESK. This chain's CDR3 is CASSQDSRVLFF. DNA for the CDR3: TGTGCCAGCAGCCAAGATTCCAGGGTTCTGTTTTTT.

The chain combines TRBV7-3 with TRBJ2-2; D may be TRBD2 (6 bases). V lost 5 bases to trimming and J lost 7 bases, with 17 bases between them. The CDR3 has 15 residues. Germline V lookup: CDR1 SGHTA, CDR2 FQGTGA. Here the CDR3 DNA reads TGTGCCAGCAGCCCCGGGGACTTCCCTGGCGGGGAGCTGTTTTTT. Its translation is CASSPGDFPGGELFF.

In its sample, this clone ranks as medium-sized. This chain connects TRBV15 to TRBJ1-1; 8 bases match TRBD1. The CDR3 length is 14 residues. The J segment lost 3 bases and the V segment lost 1 base, leaving 1 base of the junction unmatched. CDR1 and CDR2 (germline): LNHNV, YYDKDF (reference sequence). This CDR3 reads CATSRATGDTEAFF. The CDR3 nucleotides read TGTGCCACCAGCAGAGCGACAGGGGACACTGAAGCTTTCTTT.

The chain carries TRBV5-1 and TRBJ2-5, with 12 bases fitting TRBD2. CDR1 is SGHRS and CDR2 is YFSETQ in the germline V gene. This CDR3 region has 16 residues. V lost 4 bases and J lost 3; bases outside the gene matches: 7. The CDR3 region is CASSTSGLAGKETQYF. The CDR3 nucleotides read TGCGCCAGCAGCACCTCGGGACTAGCGGGCAAAGAGACCCAGTACTTC.

V gene TRBV11-2 combines with J gene TRBJ2-7; D tentatively reads TRBD1 or TRBD2 (5 bases each). This CDR3 has 14 amino acids. Trimming took 1 base from V and 3 from J, leaving 10 bases between them. Germline CDR1 and CDR2: SGHAT and FQNNGV. CDR3 sequence (DNA): TGTGCCAGCAGCTTAGCCGGGACGGGCTACGAGCAGTACTTC. Its protein product is CASSLAGTGYEQYF. Combining the CDR3 with reference TRBV11-2 and TRBJ2-7 gives the whole variable domain EAGVAQSPRYKIIEKRQSVAFWCNPISGHATLYWYQQILGQGPKLLIQFQNNGVVDDSQLPKDRFSAERLKGVDSTLKIQPAKLEDSAVYLCASSLAGTGYEQYFGPGTRLTVT.

The chain couples TRBV19 to TRBJ2-2; D is unclear. With 5 bases removed from V and 6 bases from J, the gap between germline ends came to 7 bases. This CDR3 has 12 amino acids. Germline V gives CDR1 LNHDA, CDR2 SQIVND (reference sequence). CDR3 sequence: CASSFLAGELFF. In nucleotides, the CDR3 is TGTGCCAGTAGTTTCCTGGCCGGGGAGCTGTTTTTT.

The V call is TRBV9, the J call TRBJ2-1, with D perhaps TRBD2 (6 bases). With 0 bases removed from V and 9 bases from J, the gap between germline ends came to 10 bases. The germline V gene encodes CDR1 SGDLS and CDR2 YYNGEE. This CDR3 has 13 amino acids. In nucleotides, the CDR3 is TGTGCCAGCAGCGTAGGCGTGGGGGGTGAGCAGTTCTTC. Its protein product is CASSVGVGGEQFF.

The CDR3 nucleotides read TGTGCCAGCAGTGCCCTTTACGGGGAGCTGTTTTTT. Its protein product is CASSALYGELFF. The chain couples TRBV6-1 to TRBJ2-2, with D unclear. CDR1 and CDR2 from the germline V gene are MNHNS and SASEGT. The CDR3 extends over 12 amino acids. With 4 bases removed from V and 7 bases from J, the gap between germline ends came to 7 bases.

V usage is TRBV6-1 and J usage is TRBJ1-5; possibly TRBD1 for D (5 bases). The germline gives CDR1 MNHNS, CDR2 SASEGT. V was trimmed by 6 bases and J by 2 bases, leaving 11 bases between them. CDR3 length: 14 residues. CDR3 sequence (DNA): TGTGCCAGCAGCTCAGGGTATGGCAATCAGCCCCAGCATTTT. It yields the protein CASSSGYGNQPQHF.